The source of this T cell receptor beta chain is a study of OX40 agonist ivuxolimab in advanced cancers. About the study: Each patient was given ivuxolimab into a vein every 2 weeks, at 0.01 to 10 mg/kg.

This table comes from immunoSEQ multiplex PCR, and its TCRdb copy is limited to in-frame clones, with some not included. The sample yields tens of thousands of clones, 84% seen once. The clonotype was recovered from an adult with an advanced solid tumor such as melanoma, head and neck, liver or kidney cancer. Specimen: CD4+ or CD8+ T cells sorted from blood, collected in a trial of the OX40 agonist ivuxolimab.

CDR3 protein: CASSLEPYYEQYF. The DNA of the CDR3 is TGTGCCAGCAGCTTAGAGCCGTACTACGAGCAGTACTTC. This rearrangement joins TRBV11-2 to TRBJ2-7; D remains ambiguous. The V end was cut by 0 bases, the J end by 3 bases, with 6 bases between. The CDR3 runs to 13 residues. The germline V gene encodes CDR1 SGHAT and CDR2 FQNNGV.